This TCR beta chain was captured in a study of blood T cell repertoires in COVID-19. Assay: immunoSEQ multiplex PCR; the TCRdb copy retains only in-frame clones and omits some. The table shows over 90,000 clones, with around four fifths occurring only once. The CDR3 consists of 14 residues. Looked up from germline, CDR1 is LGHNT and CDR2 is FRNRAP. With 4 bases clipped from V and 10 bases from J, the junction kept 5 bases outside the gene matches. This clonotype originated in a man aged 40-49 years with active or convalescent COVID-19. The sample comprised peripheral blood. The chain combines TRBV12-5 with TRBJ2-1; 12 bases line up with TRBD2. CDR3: CASGSSGGAREQFF. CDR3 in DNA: TGTGCTAGTGGTTCTAGCGGGGGGGCACGGGAGCAGTTCTTC.